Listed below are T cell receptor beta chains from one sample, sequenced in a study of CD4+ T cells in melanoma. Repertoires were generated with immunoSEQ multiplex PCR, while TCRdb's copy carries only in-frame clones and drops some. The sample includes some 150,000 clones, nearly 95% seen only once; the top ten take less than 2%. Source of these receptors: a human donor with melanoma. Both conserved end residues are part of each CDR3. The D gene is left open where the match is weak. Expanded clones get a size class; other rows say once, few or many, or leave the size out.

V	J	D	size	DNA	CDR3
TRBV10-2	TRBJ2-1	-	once	TGCGCCAGCAGTACCGAACAGGCCTCAGGGCAGTTCTTC	CASSTEQASGQFF
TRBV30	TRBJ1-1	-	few	TGTGCCTGGAGTGTACTGTCAGGGCTCACTGAAGCTTTCTTT	CAWSVLSGLTEAFF
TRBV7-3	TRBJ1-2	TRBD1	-	TGTGCCAGCAGCTTAACGTACGGGACAGGGATAAGGGGCTACACCTTC	CASSLTYGTGIRGYTF
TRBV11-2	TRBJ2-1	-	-	TGTGCCAGCAGCTCGACTCCACGAGCCTACAATGAGCAGTTCTTC	CASSSTPRAYNEQFF
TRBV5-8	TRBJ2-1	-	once	TGTGCCAGCAGCTTGAGTCGTAATGAGCAGTTCTTC	CASSLSRNEQFF
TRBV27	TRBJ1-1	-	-	TGTGCCAGCAGCGATCAGGGGAAGCTGAACACTGAAGCTTTCTTT	CASSDQGKLNTEAFF
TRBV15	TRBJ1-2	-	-	TGTGCCACCAGCGCGGCTAACTATGGCTACACCTTC	CATSAANYGYTF
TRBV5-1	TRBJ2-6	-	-	TGCGCCAGCAGCTCCAGCACCGGGGCCAACGTCCTGACTTTC	CASSSSTGANVLTF
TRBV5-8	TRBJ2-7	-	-	TGTGCCAGCAGCATTGGACTGGCGAGAGGCTACGAGCAGTACTTC	CASSIGLARGYEQYF
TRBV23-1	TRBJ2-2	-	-	TGCGCCAGCCCCGGAACTGAGGCGAGACTCACCGGGGAGCTGTTTTTT	CASPGTEARLTGELFF
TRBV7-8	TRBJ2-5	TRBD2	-	TGTGCCAGCAGCTTGGGACTAGCTCTACAAGAGACCCAGTACTTC	CASSLGLALQETQYF
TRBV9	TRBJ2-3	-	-	TGTGCCAGCAGCGTAGCTAGCGGGACAGGGATGGATACGCAGTATTTT	CASSVASGTGMDTQYF
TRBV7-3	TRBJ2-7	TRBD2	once	TGTGCCAGCAGCTTAACGCCCATTAACCCTAGCGGGAGTACCTACGAGCAGTACTTC	CASSLTPINPSGSTYEQYF
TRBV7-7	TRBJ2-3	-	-	TGTGCCAGCAGCTTAGAGCGCAGCACAGATACGCAGTATTTT	CASSLERSTDTQYF
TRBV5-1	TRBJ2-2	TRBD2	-	TGCGCCAGCAGTGGGGGGGCGAACACCGGGGAGCTGTTTTTT	CASSGGANTGELFF
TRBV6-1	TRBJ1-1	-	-	TGTGCCAGCAGTTACCGAGGGGAAGCTTTCTTT	CASSYRGEAFF
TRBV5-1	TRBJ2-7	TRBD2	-	TGCGCCAGCAGCCCTCAGACTAGCTTGAGCGAGCAGTACTTC	CASSPQTSLSEQYF
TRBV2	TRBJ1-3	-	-	TGTGCCAGCAGAGAATTCAACTCTGGAAACACCATATATTTT	CASREFNSGNTIYF
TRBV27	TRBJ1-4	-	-	TGTGCCAGCAGTTTCCGCAGGGGTGAAGAAAAACTGTTTTTT	CASSFRRGEEKLFF
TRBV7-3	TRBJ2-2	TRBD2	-	TGTGCCAGCAGCGTAAGCGGGGGAAATGGGGAGCTGTTTTTT	CASSVSGGNGELFF
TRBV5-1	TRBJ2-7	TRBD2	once	TGCGCCAGCAGCGGGGGGACTAGCGGGGGTCGCCAGCAGTACTTC	CASSGGTSGGRQQYF
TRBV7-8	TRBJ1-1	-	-	TGTGCCAGCAGCTTTCGGCCGACGAACACTGAAGCTTTCTTT	CASSFRPTNTEAFF
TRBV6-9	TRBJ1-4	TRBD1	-	TGTGCCAGCAGTCAACACAGGGGGCAGTTTCGAGAAAAACTGTTTTTT	CASSQHRGQFREKLFF
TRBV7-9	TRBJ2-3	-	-	TGTGCCAGCAGACGAGACCCCACTCTCCCAGATACGCAGTATTTT	CASRRDPTLPDTQYF
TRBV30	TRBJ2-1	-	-	TGTGCCTGGGCCCACTCCCCGAACCGTGGGGGACGGTACAATGAGCAGTTCTTC	CAWAHSPNRGGRYNEQFF
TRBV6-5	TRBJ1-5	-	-	TGTGCCAGCAGTTACTCGCTAGTTCAGCCCCAGCATTTT	CASSYSLVQPQHF
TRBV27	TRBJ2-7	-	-	TGTGCCAGCAGTTTATCGAGAGGGGACACATACGAGCAGTACTTC	CASSLSRGDTYEQYF
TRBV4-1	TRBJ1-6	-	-	TGCGCCAGCAGCCAAGAAACGTCGGGATGGCTCTCACCCCTCCACTTT	CASSQETSGWLSPLHF
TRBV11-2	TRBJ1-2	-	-	TGTGCCAGCAGCTCCGCGCGTATGATGCGGGATCACTATGGCTACACCTTC	CASSSARMMRDHYGYTF
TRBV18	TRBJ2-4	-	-	TGTGCCAGCTCACCACCCCACGGAGCCAAAAACATTCAGTACTTC	CASSPPHGAKNIQYF
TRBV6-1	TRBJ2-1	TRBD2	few	TGTGCCAGCAGTGTGGGACTAGCGGGGGGGCATGGGTACAATGAGCAGTTCTTC	CASSVGLAGGHGYNEQFF
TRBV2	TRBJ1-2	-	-	TGTGCCAGCAGTGAACAGTTAAACTATGGCTACACCTTC	CASSEQLNYGYTF
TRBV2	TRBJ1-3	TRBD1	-	TGTGCCAGCAGTTCAGGGGGCTCTGGAAACACCATATATTTT	CASSSGGSGNTIYF
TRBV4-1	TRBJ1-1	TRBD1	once	TGCGCCAGCAGCAGGCAGGGGGACGACACTGAAGCTTTCTTT	CASSRQGDDTEAFF
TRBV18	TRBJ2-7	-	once	TGTGCCAGCTCACTTAGGTCTAGTTACAGCTCCTACGAGCAGTACTTC	CASSLRSSYSSYEQYF
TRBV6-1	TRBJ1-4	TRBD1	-	TGTGCCAGCAGTGCCCAACCGGGGACAGGGCTTGAAAAACTGTTTTTT	CASSAQPGTGLEKLFF
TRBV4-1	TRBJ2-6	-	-	TGCGCCAGCAGCCAAGACTATGAGGTCTCCGGGGCCAACGTCCTGACTTTC	CASSQDYEVSGANVLTF
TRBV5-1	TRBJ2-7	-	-	TGCGCCAGCAGCTTGGTGCAGGGAACCTACGAGCAGTACTTC	CASSLVQGTYEQYF
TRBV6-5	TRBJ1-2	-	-	TGTGCCAGCAGTGCGCCGGGGGTGGTAGGTGGCTACACCTTC	CASSAPGVVGGYTF
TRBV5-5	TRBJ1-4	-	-	TGTGCCAGCAGCTTGGTCACCAGCCCTCGACCGAAAGAAAAACTGTTTTTT	CASSLVTSPRPKEKLFF
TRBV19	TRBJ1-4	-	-	TGTGCCAGTAGTATGGACCCGACAACTAATGAAAAACTGTTTTTT	CASSMDPTTNEKLFF
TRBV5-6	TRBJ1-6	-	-	TGTGCCAGCAGCTTGAGCAGGGTGAATTCACCCCTCCACTTT	CASSLSRVNSPLHF
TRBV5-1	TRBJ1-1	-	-	TGCGCCAGCAGCTCGGTTACGACTGTGAACACTGAAGCTTTCTTT	CASSSVTTVNTEAFF